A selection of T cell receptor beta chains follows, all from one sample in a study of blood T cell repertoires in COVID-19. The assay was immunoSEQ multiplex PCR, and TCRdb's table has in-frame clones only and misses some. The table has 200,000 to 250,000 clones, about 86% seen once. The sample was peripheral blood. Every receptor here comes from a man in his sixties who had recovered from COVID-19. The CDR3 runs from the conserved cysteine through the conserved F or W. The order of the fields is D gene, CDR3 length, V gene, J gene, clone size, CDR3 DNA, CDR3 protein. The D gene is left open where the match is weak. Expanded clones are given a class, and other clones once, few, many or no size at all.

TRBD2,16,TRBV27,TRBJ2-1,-,TGTGCCAGCAGTTCCCCACTGGTAGCGGGATACAATGAGCAGTTCTTC,CASSSPLVAGYNEQFF
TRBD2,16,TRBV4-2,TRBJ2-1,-,TGTGCCAGCAGCCAACAACTAGCGGGGGGAGACAATGAGCAGTTCTTC,CASSQQLAGGDNEQFF
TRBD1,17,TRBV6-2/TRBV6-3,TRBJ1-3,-,TGTGCCAGCAGTGTCCGCGGACAGGGTGGCTCTGGAAACACCATATATTTT,CASSVRGQGGSGNTIYF
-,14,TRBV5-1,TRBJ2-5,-,TGCGCCAGCAGCTTACCGGGTGTAAAAGAGACCCAGTACTTC,CASSLPGVKETQYF
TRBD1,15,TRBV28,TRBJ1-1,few,TGTGCCAGCGGTGGGGTAACAGGGGGGAACACTGAAGCTTTCTTT,CASGGVTGGNTEAFF
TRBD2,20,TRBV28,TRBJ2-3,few,TGTGCCAGCAGGACGGGAGAGCGGGTACTAGCGGGAGGTCGCACAGATACGCAGTATTTT,CASRTGERVLAGGRTDTQYF
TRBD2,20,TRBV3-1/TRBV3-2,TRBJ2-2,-,TGTGCCAGCAGCCAAGCGGGGGGCGGGAGGGTCCTAACGAACACCGGGGAGCTGTTTTTT,CASSQAGGGRVLTNTGELFF
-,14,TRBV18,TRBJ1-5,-,TGTGCCAGCTCACCGGGGGCGCGGAATCAGCCCCAGCATTTT,CASSPGARNQPQHF
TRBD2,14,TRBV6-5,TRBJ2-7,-,TGTGCCAGCAGTAGGGGAGGGCGATCCTACGAGCAGTACTTC,CASSRGGRSYEQYF
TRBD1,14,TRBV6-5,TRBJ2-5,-,TGTGCCAGCAGAACAGGGGGGAGTGAAGAGACCCAGTACTTC,CASRTGGSEETQYF
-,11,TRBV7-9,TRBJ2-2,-,TGTGCCAGCAGCAAAAACAGGGAGCTGTTTTTT,CASSKNRELFF
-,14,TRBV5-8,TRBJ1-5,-,TGTGCCAGCAGCTTGGATAGGGGCCTTCAGCCCCAGCATTTT,CASSLDRGLQPQHF
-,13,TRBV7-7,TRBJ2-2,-,TGTGCCAGCAGTGCAGGGTTTTCCGGGGAGCTGTTTTTT,CASSAGFSGELFF
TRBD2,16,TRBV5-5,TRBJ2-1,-,TGTGCCAGCAGCCTAGTAGCGGGAGGCTCTAACAATGAGCAGTTCTTC,CASSLVAGGSNNEQFF
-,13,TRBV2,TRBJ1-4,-,TGTGCCAGCCATTTACAGGTTAATGAAAAACTGTTTTTT,CASHLQVNEKLFF
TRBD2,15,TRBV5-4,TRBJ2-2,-,TGTGCCAGCAGCGTAGCGGGGGTGAACACCGGGGAGCTGTTTTTT,CASSVAGVNTGELFF
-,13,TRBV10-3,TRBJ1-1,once,TGTGCCATCAGTTCAGGGGAAGGCACTGAAGCTTTCTTT,CAISSGEGTEAFF
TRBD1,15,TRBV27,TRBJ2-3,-,TGTGCCAGCAGACTGACAGGGTTTAGCACAGATACGCAGTATTTT,CASRLTGFSTDTQYF
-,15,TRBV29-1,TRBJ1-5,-,TGCAGCGTTGCCCCTGGGGCATCGGGCGATCAGCCCCAGCATTTT,CSVAPGASGDQPQHF
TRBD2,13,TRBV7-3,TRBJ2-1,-,TGTGCCAGCAGCTTAGCGGGGGACAATGAGCAGTTCTTC,CASSLAGDNEQFF